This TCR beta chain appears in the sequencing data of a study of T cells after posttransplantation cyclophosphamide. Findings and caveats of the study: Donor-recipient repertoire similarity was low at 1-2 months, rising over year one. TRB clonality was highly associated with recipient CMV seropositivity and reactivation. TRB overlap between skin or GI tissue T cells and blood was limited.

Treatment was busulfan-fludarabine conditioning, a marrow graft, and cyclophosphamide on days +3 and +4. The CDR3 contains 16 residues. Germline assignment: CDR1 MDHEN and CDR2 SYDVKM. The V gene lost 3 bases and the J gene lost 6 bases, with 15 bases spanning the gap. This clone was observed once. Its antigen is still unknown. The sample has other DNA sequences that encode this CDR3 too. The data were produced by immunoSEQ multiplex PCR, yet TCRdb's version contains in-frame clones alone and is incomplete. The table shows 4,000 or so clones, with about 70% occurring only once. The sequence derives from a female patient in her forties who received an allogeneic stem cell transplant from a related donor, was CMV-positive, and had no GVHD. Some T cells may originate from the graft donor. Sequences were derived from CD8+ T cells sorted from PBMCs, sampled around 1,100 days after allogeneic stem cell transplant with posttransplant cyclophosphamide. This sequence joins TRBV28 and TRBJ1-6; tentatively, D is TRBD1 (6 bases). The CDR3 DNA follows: TGTGCCAGCAGTTTCCTGGGACAAGGACTTAATTCACCCCTCCACTTT. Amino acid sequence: CASSFLGQGLNSPLHF.